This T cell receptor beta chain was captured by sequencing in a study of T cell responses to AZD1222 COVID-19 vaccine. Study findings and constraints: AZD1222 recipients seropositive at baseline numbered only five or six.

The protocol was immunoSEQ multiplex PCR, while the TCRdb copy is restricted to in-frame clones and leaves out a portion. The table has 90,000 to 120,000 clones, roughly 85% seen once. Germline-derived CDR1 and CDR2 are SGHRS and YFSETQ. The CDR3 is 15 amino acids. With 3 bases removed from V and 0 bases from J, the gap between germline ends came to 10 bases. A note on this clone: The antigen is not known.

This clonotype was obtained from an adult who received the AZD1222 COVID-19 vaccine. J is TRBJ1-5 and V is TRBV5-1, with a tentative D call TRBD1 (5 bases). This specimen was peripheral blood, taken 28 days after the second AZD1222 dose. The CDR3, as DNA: TGCGCCAGCAGCTGGGACGGAAATAGCAATCAGCCCCAGCATTTT. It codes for CASSWDGNSNQPQHF.